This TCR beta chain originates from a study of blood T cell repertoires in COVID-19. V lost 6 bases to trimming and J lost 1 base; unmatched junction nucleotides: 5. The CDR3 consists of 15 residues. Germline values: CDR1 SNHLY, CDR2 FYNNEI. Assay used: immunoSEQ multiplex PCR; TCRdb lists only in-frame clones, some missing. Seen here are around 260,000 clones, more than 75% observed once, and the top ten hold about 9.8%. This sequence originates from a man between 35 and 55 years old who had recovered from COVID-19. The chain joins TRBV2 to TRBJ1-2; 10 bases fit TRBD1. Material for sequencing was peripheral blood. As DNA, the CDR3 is TGTGCCAGCAGGGCAGACAGGGGGCTTAACTATGGCTACACCTTC. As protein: CASRADRGLNYGYTF.